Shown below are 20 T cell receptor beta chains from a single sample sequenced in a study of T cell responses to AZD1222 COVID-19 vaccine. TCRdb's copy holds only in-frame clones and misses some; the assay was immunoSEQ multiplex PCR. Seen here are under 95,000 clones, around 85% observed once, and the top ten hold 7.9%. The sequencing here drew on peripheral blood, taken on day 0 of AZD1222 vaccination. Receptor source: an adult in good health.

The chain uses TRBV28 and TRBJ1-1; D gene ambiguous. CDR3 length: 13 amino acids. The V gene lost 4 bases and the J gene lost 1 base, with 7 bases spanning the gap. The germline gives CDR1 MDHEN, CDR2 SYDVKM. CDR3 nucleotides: TGTGCCAGCAGTTACCCGAGGAACACTGAAGCTTTCTTT. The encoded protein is CASSYPRNTEAFF.

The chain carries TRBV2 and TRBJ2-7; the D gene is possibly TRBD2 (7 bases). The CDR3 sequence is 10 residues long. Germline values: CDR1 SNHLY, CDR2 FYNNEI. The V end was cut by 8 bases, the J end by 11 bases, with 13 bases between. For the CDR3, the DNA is TGTGCCAGCGGGGGCGGGAGTGAGTACTTC. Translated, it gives CASGGGSEYF.

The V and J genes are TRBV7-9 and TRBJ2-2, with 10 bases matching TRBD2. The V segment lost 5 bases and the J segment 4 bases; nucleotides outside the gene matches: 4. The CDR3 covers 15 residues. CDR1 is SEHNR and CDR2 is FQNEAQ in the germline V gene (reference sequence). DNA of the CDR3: TGTGCCAGCAGCCCGGGACTAGCGTCCACCGGGGAGCTGTTTTTT. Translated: CASSPGLASTGELFF. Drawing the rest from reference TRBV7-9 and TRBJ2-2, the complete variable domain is DTGVSQNPRHKITKRGQNVTFRCDPISEHNRLYWYRQTLGQGPEFLTYFQNEAQLEKSRLLSDRFSAERPKGSFSTLEIQRTEQGDSAMYLCASSPGLASTGELFFGEGSRLTVL.

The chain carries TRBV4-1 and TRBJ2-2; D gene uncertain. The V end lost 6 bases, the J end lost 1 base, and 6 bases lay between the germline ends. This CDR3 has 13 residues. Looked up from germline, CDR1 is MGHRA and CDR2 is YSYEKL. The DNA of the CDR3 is TGCGCCAGCAGGACCAAGAACACCGGGGAGCTGTTTTTT. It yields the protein CASRTKNTGELFF.

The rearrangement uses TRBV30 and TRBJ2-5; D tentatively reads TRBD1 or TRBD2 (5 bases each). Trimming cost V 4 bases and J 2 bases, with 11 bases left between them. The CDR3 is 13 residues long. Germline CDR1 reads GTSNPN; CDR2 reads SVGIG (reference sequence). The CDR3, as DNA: TGTGCCTGGAATTGGGGCGGGCAAGAGACCCAGTACTTC. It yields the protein CAWNWGGQETQYF.

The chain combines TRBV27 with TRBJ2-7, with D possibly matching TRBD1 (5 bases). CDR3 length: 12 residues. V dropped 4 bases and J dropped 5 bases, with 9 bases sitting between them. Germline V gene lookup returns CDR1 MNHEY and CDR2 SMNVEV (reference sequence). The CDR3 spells CASSWGGHEQYF. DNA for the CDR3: TGTGCCAGCAGTTGGGGCGGCCACGAGCAGTACTTC.

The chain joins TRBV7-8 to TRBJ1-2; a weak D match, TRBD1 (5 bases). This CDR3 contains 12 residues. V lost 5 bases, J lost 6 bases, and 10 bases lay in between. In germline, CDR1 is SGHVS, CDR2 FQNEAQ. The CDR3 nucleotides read TGTGCCAGCAGCCACCGGGGCGATGGCTACACCTTC. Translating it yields CASSHRGDGYTF.

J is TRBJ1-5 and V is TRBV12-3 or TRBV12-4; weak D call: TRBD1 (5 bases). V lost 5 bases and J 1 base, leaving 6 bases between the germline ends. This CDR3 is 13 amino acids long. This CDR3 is CASSGGSNQPQHF. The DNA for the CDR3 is TGTGCCAGCAGTGGGGGAAGCAATCAGCCCCAGCATTTT.

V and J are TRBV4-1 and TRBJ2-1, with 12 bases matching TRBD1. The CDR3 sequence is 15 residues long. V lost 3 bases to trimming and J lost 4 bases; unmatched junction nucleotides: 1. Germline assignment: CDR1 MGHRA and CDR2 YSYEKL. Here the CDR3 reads CASSQGQGAYNEQFF. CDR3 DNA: TGCGCCAGCAGCCAGGGACAGGGGGCTTACAATGAGCAGTTCTTC.

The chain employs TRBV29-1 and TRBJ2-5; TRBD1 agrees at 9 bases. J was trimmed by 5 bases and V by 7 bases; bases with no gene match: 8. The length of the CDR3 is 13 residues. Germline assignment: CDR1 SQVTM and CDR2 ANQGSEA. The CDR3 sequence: CSEGTGPRETQYF. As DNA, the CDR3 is TGCAGCGAAGGGACAGGGCCTAGGGAGACCCAGTACTTC.

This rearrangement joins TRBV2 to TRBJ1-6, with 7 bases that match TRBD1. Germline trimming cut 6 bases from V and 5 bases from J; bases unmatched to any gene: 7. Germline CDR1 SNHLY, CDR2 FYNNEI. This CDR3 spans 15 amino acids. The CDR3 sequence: CASSLRQGDNSPLHF. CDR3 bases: TGTGCCAGCAGCCTCAGACAGGGCGATAATTCACCCCTCCACTTT.

CDR3 nucleotides: TGTGCCAGCAGCTTGGCTTTCCTGGGGACACTAGCCTACGAGCAGTACTTC. This codes for CASSLAFLGTLAYEQYF. V usage is TRBV5-5 and J usage is TRBJ2-7, with D perhaps matching TRBD1 (6 bases). CDR1 SGHKS and CDR2 YYEKEE come from the germline V gene (reference sequence). V lost 0 bases to trimming and J lost 2 bases, with 18 bases between them. This CDR3 contains 17 residues.

CDR3 sequence reads: CASSSWGGDNYGYTF. CDR3 in DNA: TGTGCCAGTAGTTCTTGGGGCGGTGATAACTATGGCTACACCTTC. The rearrangement uses TRBV19 and TRBJ1-2, with D possibly TRBD1 on 5 matching bases. V lost 5 bases, J lost 1 base, and 14 bases lay in between. This CDR3 has 15 amino acids. Germline V lookup: CDR1 LNHDA, CDR2 SQIVND (reference sequence).

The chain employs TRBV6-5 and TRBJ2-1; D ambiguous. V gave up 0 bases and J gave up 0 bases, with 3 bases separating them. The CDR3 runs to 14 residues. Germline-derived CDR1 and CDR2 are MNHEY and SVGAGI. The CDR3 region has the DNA TGTGCCAGCAGTTACTCAGGCTCCTACAATGAGCAGTTCTTC. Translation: CASSYSGSYNEQFF.

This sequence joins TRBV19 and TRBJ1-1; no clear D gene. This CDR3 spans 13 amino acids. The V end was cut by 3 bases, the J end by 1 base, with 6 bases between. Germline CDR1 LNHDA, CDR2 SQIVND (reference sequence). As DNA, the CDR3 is TGTGCCAGTAGTATTTGGGGGAACACTGAAGCTTTCTTT. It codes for CASSIWGNTEAFF.

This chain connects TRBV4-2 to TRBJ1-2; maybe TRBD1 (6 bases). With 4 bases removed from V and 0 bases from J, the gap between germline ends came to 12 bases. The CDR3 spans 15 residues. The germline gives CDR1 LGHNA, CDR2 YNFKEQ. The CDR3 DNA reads TGTGCCAGCAGCCCTTCTGGACAGTCTAACTATGGCTACACCTTC. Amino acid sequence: CASSPSGQSNYGYTF.

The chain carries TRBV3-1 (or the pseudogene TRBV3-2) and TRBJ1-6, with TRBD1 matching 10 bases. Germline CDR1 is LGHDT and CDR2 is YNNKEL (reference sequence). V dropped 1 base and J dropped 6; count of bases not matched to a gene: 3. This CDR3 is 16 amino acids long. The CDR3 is CASSQVRDRGNSPLHF. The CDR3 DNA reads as TGTGCCAGCAGCCAAGTGAGGGACAGGGGTAATTCACCCCTCCACTTT.

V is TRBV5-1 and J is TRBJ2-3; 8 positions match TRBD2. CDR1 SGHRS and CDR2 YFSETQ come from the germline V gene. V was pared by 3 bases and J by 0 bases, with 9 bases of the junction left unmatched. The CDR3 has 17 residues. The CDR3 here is CASSSSAGGISTDTQYF. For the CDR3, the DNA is TGCGCCAGCAGCTCCTCGGCGGGGGGAATTAGCACAGATACGCAGTATTTT.

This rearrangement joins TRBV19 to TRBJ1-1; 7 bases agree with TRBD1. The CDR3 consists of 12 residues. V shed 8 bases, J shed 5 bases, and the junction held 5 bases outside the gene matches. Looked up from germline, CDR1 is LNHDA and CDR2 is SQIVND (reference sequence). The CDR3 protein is CASDNRGTEAFF. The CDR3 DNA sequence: TGTGCCAGTGATAACAGGGGTACTGAAGCTTTCTTT.

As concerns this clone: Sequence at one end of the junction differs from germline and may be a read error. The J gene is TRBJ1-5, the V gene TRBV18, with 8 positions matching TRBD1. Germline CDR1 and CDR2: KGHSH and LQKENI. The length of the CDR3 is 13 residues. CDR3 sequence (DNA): TGTGCCAGCGCACCCACAGGGGGTCAGCCCCAGCATTTT. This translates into CASAPTGGQPQHF.